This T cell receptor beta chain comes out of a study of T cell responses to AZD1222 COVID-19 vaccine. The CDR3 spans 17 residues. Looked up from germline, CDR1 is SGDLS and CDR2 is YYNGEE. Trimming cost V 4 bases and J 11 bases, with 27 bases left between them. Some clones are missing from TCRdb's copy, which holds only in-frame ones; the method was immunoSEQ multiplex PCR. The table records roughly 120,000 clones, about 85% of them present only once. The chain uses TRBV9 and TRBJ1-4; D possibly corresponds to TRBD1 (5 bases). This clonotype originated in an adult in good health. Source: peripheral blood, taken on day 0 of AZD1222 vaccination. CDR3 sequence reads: CASSSPRGMTADDKLFF. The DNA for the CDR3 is TGTGCCAGCAGCTCCCCCCGCGGGATGACAGCCGACGACAAACTGTTTTTT.